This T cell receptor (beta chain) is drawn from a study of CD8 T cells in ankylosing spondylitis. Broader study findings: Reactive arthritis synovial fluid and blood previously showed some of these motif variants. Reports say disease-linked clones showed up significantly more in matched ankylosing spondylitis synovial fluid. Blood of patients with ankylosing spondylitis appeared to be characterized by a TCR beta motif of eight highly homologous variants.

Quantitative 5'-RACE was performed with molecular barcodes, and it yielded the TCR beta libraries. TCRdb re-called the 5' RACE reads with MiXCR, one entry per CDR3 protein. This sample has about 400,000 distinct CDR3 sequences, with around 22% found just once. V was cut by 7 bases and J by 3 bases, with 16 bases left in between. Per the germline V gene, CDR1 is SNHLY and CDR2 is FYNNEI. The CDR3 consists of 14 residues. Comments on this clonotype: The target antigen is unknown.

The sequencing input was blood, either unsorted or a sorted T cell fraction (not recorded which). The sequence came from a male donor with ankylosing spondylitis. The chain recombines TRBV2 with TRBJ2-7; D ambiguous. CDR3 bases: TGTGCCAGCACCAAATTAGACACCCTCTACGAGCAGTACTTC. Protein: CASTKLDTLYEQYF. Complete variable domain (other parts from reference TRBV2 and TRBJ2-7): EPEVTQTPSHQVTQMGQEVILRCVPISNHLYFYWYRQILGQKVEFLVSFYNNEISEKSEIFDDQFSVERPDGSNFTLKIRSTKLEDSAMYFCASTKLDTLYEQYFGPGTRLTVT.